A selection of T cell receptor beta chains follows, all from one sample in a study of blood T cell repertoires in COVID-19. The protocol was immunoSEQ multiplex PCR, while the TCRdb copy is restricted to in-frame clones and leaves out a portion. Counted here are more than 85,000 clones, 80% to 95% occurring once; the ten biggest clones make up less than 2%. Material: peripheral blood. Receptors originate from a woman between 45 and 65 years old with COVID-19, enrolled during active disease. CDR3s include the opening cysteine and the closing phenylalanine or tryptophan. Fields, in order: CDR3 DNA, CDR3 protein, clone size, V gene, J gene, D gene. The D gene is left open where the match is weak. Rows give clone size only sometimes, using once, few, many, or a class for an expanded clone.

TGCGCCAGCAGCCAAGGGCAGGCGATCTACAATGAGCAGTTCTTC	CASSQGQAIYNEQFF	NA	TRBV4-1	TRBJ2-1	NA
TGTGCCAGCAGTTTAAGCGGGGGGGGATACGAGCAGTACTTC	CASSLSGGGYEQYF	NA	TRBV27	TRBJ2-7	TRBD2
TGTGCCAGCGCGAGGGACAGGGATTACTACGAGCAGTACTTC	CASARDRDYYEQYF	NA	TRBV18	TRBJ2-7	TRBD1
TGTGCCAGCAGTGACTCTATGGGGACAGGGTATGGCTACACCTTC	CASSDSMGTGYGYTF	NA	TRBV6-4	TRBJ1-2	TRBD1
TGTGCTAGTGGTTTGGTGTTAGGGGCGCCGGAGACTAGCGGGGGTGGGGTTGAGCAGTTCTTC	CASGLVLGAPETSGGGVEQFF	NA	TRBV12-5	TRBJ2-1	TRBD2
TGTGCCAGCAGGGTTGCCCTAGAAGGTTCACCCCTCCACTTT	CASRVALEGSPLHF	NA	TRBV6-5	TRBJ1-6	NA
TGTGCCAGCAGCTTGACAGGAAGTAATTCACCCCTCCACTTT	CASSLTGSNSPLHF	NA	TRBV7-8	TRBJ1-6	NA
TGCGCCAGCAGCCACCCCATGACCGCCCCAGCGGGGGGCACAGATACGCAGTATTTT	CASSHPMTAPAGGTDTQYF	NA	TRBV4-1	TRBJ2-3	TRBD2
TGTGCCAGCTCACCACCCGGTAGCGAGCAGTACTTC	CASSPPGSEQYF	NA	TRBV18	TRBJ2-7	NA
TGCGCCAGCAGCCAAGTCGGGTTGGCTGGCTACACCTTC	CASSQVGLAGYTF	once	TRBV4-1	TRBJ1-2	NA
TGTGCCTGGAGTGCCTTGGGGACAGGGAGGTTTGGGGAGACCCAGTACTTC	CAWSALGTGRFGETQYF	NA	TRBV30	TRBJ2-5	TRBD1
TGTGCCAGCAGCTTGGACGGCAGGGAGGGTAGTGGCTACACCTTC	CASSLDGREGSGYTF	NA	TRBV5-8	TRBJ1-2	NA
TGTGCCAGCAGCTTCAGAAAGTTAGCAGGGGATACGCAGTATTTT	CASSFRKLAGDTQYF	once	TRBV7-2	TRBJ2-3	NA
TGTGCCAGCAGCTTAGGGCAGAGGGGGATAAATCAGCCCCAGCATTTT	CASSLGQRGINQPQHF	NA	TRBV7-2	TRBJ1-5	NA
TGCGCCAGCAGCTTGAAATCTAGCGGGGGTAGCTCCTACAATGAGCAGTTCTTC	CASSLKSSGGSSYNEQFF	NA	TRBV5-1	TRBJ2-1	TRBD2
TGTGCCAGCTCTTTTGCGAATGAAAAACTGTTTTTT	CASSFANEKLFF	few	TRBV18	TRBJ1-4	NA
TGCGCCAGCTCCAACACCTATGGCTACACCTTC	CASSNTYGYTF	NA	TRBV5-1	TRBJ1-2	NA
TGCGCCAGCAGCCAAGTACCGGTGGAGCCGAACTATGGCTACACCTTC	CASSQVPVEPNYGYTF	NA	TRBV4-3	TRBJ1-2	NA
TGTGCCAGTAGTATAGGCCCTAATGAAATCACAGATACGCAGTATTTT	CASSIGPNEITDTQYF	NA	TRBV19	TRBJ2-3	NA
TGTGCCAGCAGTTACTCACCGGGACAGGGACTTAGCTCCTATAATTCACCCCTCCACTTT	CASSYSPGQGLSSYNSPLHF	NA	TRBV6-2/TRBV6-3	TRBJ1-6	TRBD1
TGTGCCAGCAGCGTAGCTAGTATGGGGAACACTGAAGCTTTCTTT	CASSVASMGNTEAFF	NA	TRBV9	TRBJ1-1	NA
TGTGCCAGTCGACCGGGTACGGGCACTGAAGCTTTCTTT	CASRPGTGTEAFF	NA	TRBV19	TRBJ1-1	NA
TGTGCCAGCAGCTTAGGCTCGGGGGATGAAAAACTGTTTTTT	CASSLGSGDEKLFF	NA	TRBV11-2	TRBJ1-4	NA
TGTGCCAGCAGCTTAGGGGAGCGAAGACAGGGTTCCTACGAGCAGTACTTC	CASSLGERRQGSYEQYF	few	TRBV11-3	TRBJ2-7	TRBD1
TGTGCCAGCAGCGTAGGGTCCGGGGTCGGAAACACCATATATTTT	CASSVGSGVGNTIYF	NA	TRBV9	TRBJ1-3	NA
TGCGCCAGCAGCTTGGCCAGCGGGGGGCTCTCCTACAATGAGCAGTTCTTC	CASSLASGGLSYNEQFF	NA	TRBV5-1	TRBJ2-1	TRBD2
TGTGCCAGTAGTCCCCCGACAGGGACCCATGTTTTTGAAGCTTTCTTT	CASSPPTGTHVFEAFF	NA	TRBV19	TRBJ1-1	TRBD1
TGTGCCAGCAGACGAGCGGGGGGAGAGGAGACCCAGTACTTC	CASRRAGGEETQYF	NA	TRBV27	TRBJ2-5	TRBD2
TGTGCCAGTAGAGCGGACAGAAAGAGCACCGGGGAGCTGTTTTTT	CASRADRKSTGELFF	NA	TRBV2	TRBJ2-2	NA
TGTGCCAGCAGTTATTTGGGACAGTGGAGTCAGCCCCAGCATTTT	CASSYLGQWSQPQHF	NA	TRBV28	TRBJ1-5	TRBD1
TGTGCCACCAGTGCCCCGGGAGGGGGTCAAGAGACCCAGTACTTC	CATSAPGGGQETQYF	NA	TRBV24-1	TRBJ2-5	TRBD2
TGTGCCACCAGCAGAGATCAGATGGGACATGGCCCCTATGGCTACACCTTC	CATSRDQMGHGPYGYTF	NA	TRBV15	TRBJ1-2	NA
TGTGCCAGCTCACCCCGACCAGGGGCCCCCTATGGCTACACCTTC	CASSPRPGAPYGYTF	once	TRBV18	TRBJ1-2	NA
TGTGCCAGCAGCCAAGTTCTAGGGACAGCGAAAAATGAGCAGTTCTTC	CASSQVLGTAKNEQFF	NA	TRBV3-1/TRBV3-2	TRBJ2-1	TRBD1
TGTGCCAGCAGCAAAGGAGTTGACGAAGGCGGCGCCGAAACAGATACGCAGTATTTT	CASSKGVDEGGAETDTQYF	NA	TRBV21-1	TRBJ2-3	NA
TGTGCCAGCAGTTTAATCCCCCCGACTAGCGGGACGGGGGCAGATACGCAGTATTTT	CASSLIPPTSGTGADTQYF	NA	TRBV28	TRBJ2-3	TRBD2
TGTGCCAGCAGTATGGACTCTTCGGGACTTGCCTACGAGCAGTACTTC	CASSMDSSGLAYEQYF	NA	TRBV27	TRBJ2-7	NA
TGCAGTGCCCCCCTCTTCAGCGAGCAGTACTTC	CSAPLFSEQYF	NA	TRBV20-1	TRBJ2-7	NA
TGTGCCAGTGGGGTCGGGGGGAGGCAGCCCCAGCATTTT	CASGVGGRQPQHF	NA	TRBV19	TRBJ1-5	NA
TGTGCCAGCAGCTTTAATCCGACTAGCGGGGGCTACGAGCAGTACTTC	CASSFNPTSGGYEQYF	NA	TRBV5-4	TRBJ2-7	TRBD2
TGTGCCAGCAGTCCCCACCCACCGACAGTCCATAGCAATCAGCCCCAGCATTTT	CASSPHPPTVHSNQPQHF	NA	TRBV28	TRBJ1-5	NA
TGTGCCAGCAGTGATCTAGCGGGGGTCTACGAGCAGTACTTC	CASSDLAGVYEQYF	NA	TRBV2	TRBJ2-7	TRBD2
TGTGCCAGCAGCTCCCTCTTAGATACGCAGTATTTT	CASSSLLDTQYF	NA	TRBV11-2	TRBJ2-3	NA
TGCGCCAGCAGCGTGGACAGGGGGCTAAACACTGAAGCTTTCTTT	CASSVDRGLNTEAFF	NA	TRBV5-1	TRBJ1-1	TRBD1
TGTGCCAGCAGCTTAGGAGACAGGGAGGCCGGGGAGCTGTTTTTT	CASSLGDREAGELFF	NA	TRBV7-2	TRBJ2-2	NA
TGTGCCATCAGTGGGGCGGGACAGTTCACAGATACGCAGTATTTT	CAISGAGQFTDTQYF	once	TRBV10-3	TRBJ2-3	NA
TGTGCCAGTAGTGAGGACAAGAGGAGCGATCAGCCCCAGCATTTT	CASSEDKRSDQPQHF	NA	TRBV19	TRBJ1-5	NA
TGTGCCAGCAGCACCGGGACAGGGAATGAGCAGTTCTTC	CASSTGTGNEQFF	NA	TRBV5-6	TRBJ2-1	TRBD1
TGTGCCAGCTCACTCGCTTCTAACTCTTACAATGAGCAGTTCTTC	CASSLASNSYNEQFF	NA	TRBV18	TRBJ2-1	NA
TGTGCCAGTAGTCCAACTTCGACAGGACAACAGTACTTC	CASSPTSTGQQYF	NA	TRBV19	TRBJ2-7	NA
TGTGCCACCATTGGCGACAGGGGGGGTCATGAGCAGTTCTTC	CATIGDRGGHEQFF	NA	TRBV24-1	TRBJ2-1	TRBD1
TGTGCCAGCAGCTTGCCGGGAGGGATAGAAAACTATGGCTACACCTTC	CASSLPGGIENYGYTF	NA	TRBV5-5	TRBJ1-2	NA
TGTGCCACTGGACGACAGGGGCGAGGAAACACCATATATTTT	CATGRQGRGNTIYF	NA	TRBV10-3	TRBJ1-3	TRBD1
TGTGCCAGCAGCCCCCGGGGAGGGTTTAATTCACCCCTCCACTTT	CASSPRGGFNSPLHF	NA	TRBV3-1/TRBV3-2	TRBJ1-6	NA